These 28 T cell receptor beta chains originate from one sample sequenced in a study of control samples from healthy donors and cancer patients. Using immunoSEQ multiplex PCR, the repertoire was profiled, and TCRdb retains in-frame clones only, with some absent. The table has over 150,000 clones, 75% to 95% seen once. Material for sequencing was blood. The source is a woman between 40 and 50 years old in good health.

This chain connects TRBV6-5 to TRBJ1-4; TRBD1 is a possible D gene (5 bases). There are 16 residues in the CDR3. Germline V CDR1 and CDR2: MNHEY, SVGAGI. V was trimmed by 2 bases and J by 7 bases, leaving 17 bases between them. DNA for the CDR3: TGTGCCAGCAGTTACAATCCCCAGGGTTCGAGTGAAAAACTGTTTTTT. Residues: CASSYNPQGSSEKLFF.

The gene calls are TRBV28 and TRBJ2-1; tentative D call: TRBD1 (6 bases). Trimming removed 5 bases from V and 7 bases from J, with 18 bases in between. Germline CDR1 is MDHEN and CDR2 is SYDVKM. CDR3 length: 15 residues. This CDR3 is CASSIPGQGWNEQFF. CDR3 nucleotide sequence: TGTGCCAGCAGTATTCCGGGACAAGGTTGGAATGAGCAGTTCTTC.

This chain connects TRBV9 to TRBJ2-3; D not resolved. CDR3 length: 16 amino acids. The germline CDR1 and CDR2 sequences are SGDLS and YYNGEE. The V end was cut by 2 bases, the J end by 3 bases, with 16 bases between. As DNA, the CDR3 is TGTGCCAGCAGCGTCCGTACCGACCCTAGAACAGATACGCAGTATTTT. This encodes CASSVRTDPRTDTQYF.

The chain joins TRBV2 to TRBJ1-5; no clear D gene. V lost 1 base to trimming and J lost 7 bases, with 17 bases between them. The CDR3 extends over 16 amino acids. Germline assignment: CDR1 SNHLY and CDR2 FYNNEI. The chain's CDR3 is CASSEEVSGSDQPQHF. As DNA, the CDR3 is TGTGCCAGCAGTGAAGAAGTCAGTGGGTCGGACCAGCCCCAGCATTTT.

In nucleotides, the CDR3 is TGTGCCAGTAGTATTGGGTCCTCTCTTCCCACTGAAGCTTTCTTT. This codes for CASSIGSSLPTEAFF. The gene calls are TRBV19 and TRBJ1-1, with D unclear. With 3 bases removed from V and 4 bases from J, the gap between germline ends came to 15 bases. The CDR3 covers 15 residues. Germline V lookup: CDR1 LNHDA, CDR2 SQIVND (reference sequence).

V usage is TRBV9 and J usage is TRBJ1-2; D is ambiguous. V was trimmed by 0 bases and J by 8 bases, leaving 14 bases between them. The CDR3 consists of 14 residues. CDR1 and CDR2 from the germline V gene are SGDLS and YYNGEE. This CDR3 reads CASSVGGQAWGYTF. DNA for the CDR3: TGTGCCAGCAGCGTAGGCGGGCAGGCGTGGGGCTACACCTTC.

CDR3 bases: TGTGCCAGCAGTGATACCAGGGAATCACAAGCTTTCTTT. Its translation is CASSDTRESQAFF. The genes are TRBV25-1 and TRBJ1-1, with a tentative D call TRBD1 (5 bases). The CDR3 runs 13 residues. CDR1 is MGHDK and CDR2 is SYGVNS in the germline V gene. With 3 bases removed from V and 9 bases from J, the gap between germline ends came to 14 bases.

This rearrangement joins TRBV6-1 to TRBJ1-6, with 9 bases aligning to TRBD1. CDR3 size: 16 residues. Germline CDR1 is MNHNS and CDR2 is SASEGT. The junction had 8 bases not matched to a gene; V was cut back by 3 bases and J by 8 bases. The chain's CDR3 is CASSDINRGLYSPLHF. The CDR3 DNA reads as TGTGCCAGCAGTGATATAAACAGGGGGCTCTATTCACCCCTCCACTTT.

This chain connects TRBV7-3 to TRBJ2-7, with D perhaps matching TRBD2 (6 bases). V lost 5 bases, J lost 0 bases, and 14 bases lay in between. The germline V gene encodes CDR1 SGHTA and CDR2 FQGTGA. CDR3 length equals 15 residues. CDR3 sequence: CASSLTGTDSYEQYF. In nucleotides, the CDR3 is TGTGCCAGCAGCCTCACCGGGACTGACTCCTACGAGCAGTACTTC.

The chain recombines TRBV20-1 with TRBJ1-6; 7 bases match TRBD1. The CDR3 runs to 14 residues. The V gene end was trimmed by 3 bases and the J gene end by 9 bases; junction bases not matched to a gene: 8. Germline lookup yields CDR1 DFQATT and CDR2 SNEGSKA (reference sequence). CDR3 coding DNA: TGCAGTGCTAGTCCCCAGGGGGGGGGTTCACCCCTCCACTTT. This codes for CSASPQGGGSPLHF.

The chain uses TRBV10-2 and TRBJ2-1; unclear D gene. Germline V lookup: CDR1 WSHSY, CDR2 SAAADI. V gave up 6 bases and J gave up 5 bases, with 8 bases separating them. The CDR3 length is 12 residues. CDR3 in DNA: TGCGCCAGCAGCGACAAGAACAATGAGCAGTTCTTC. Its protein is CASSDKNNEQFF.

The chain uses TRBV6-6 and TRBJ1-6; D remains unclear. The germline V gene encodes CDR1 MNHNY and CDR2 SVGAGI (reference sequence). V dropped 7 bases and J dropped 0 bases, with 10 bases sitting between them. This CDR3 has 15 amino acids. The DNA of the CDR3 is TGTGCCAGCATTTCCAGTTACTCCTATAATTCACCCCTCCACTTT. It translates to CASISSYSYNSPLHF.

This CDR3 is CASSLGSSDTQYF. The CDR3 coding sequence is TGTGCCAGCAGCTTAGGGAGCTCAGATACGCAGTATTTT. The rearrangement links TRBV7-9 to TRBJ2-3; D not certain. Germline assignment: CDR1 SEHNR and CDR2 FQNEAQ (reference sequence). The CDR3 loop spans 13 amino acids. Trimming left V 1 base short and J 4 bases short, with 6 bases between.

In nucleotides, the CDR3 is TGTGCCAGCAGCGAAAGGGGGATAAGCAATCAGCCCCAGCATTTT. Its protein product is CASSERGISNQPQHF. The chain has TRBV5-6 and TRBJ1-5, with D perhaps TRBD1 (6 bases). V shed 4 bases and J shed 1 base, with 12 bases lying between them. The CDR3 loop spans 15 amino acids. Germline lookup yields CDR1 SGHDT and CDR2 YYEEEE.

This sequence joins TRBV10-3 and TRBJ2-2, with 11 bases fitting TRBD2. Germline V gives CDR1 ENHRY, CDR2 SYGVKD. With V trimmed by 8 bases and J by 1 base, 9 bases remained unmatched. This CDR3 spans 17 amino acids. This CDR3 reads CAIPRGSGGENTGELFF. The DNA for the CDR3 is TGTGCCATCCCGAGGGGTAGCGGGGGGGAGAACACCGGGGAGCTGTTTTTT.

The CDR3 region has the DNA TGTGCCAGCCTAAAACAGGGCTCGGGCGAGCAGTACTTC. Its translation: CASLKQGSGEQYF. The V gene is TRBV27, the J gene TRBJ2-7; a possible D gene is TRBD1 (6 bases). Germline loops: CDR1 MNHEY, CDR2 SMNVEV (reference sequence). This CDR3 has 13 amino acids. V lost 8 bases and J 6 bases, leaving 17 bases between the germline ends.

CDR3 amino acids: CASSLEVGGYDEKLFF. CDR3 DNA sequence: TGTGCCAGCAGCTTAGAAGTGGGGGGCTACGATGAAAAACTGTTTTTT. The chain carries TRBV7-2 and TRBJ1-4, with D maybe TRBD1 (6 bases). The CDR3 is 16 residues long. Trimming took 1 base from V and 6 from J, leaving 15 bases between them. The germline V gene has CDR1 SGHTA and CDR2 FQGNSA. The full variable domain, its missing parts supplied by reference TRBV7-2 and TRBJ1-4, is GAGVSQSPSNKVTEKGKDVELRCDPISGHTALYWYRQSLGQGLEFLIYFQGNSAPDKSGLPSDRFSAERTGGSVSTLTIQRTQQEDSAVYLCASSLEVGGYDEKLFFGSGTQLSVL.

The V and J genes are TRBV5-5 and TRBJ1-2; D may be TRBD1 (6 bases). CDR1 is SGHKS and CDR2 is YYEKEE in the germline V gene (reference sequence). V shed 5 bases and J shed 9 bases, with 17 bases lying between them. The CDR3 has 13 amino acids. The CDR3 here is CASRIREQGSYTF. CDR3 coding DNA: TGTGCCAGCAGGATCCGGGAACAGGGAAGCTACACCTTC.

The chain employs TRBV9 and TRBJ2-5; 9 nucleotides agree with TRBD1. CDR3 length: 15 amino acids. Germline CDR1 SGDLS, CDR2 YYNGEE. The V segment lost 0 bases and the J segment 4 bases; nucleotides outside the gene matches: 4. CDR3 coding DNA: TGTGCCAGCAGCGTAGGGGGGACAGGGATAGAGACCCAGTACTTC. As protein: CASSVGGTGIETQYF.

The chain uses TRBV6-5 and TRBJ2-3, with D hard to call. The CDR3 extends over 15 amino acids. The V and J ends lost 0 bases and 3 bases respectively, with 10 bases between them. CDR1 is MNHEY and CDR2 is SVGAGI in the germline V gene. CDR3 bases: TGTGCCAGCAGTTACTCGATCGCGTTGACAGATACGCAGTATTTT. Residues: CASSYSIALTDTQYF.

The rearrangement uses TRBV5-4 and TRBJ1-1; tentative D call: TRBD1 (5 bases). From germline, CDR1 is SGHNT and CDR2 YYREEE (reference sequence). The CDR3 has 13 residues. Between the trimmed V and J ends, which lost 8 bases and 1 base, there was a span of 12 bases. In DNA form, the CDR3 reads TGTGCCAGGAGGGGTTACGGGAACACTGAAGCTTTCTTT. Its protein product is CARRGYGNTEAFF. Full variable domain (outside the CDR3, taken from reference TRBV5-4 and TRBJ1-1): ETGVTQSPTHLIKTRGQQVTLRCSSQSGHNTVSWYQQALGQGPQFIFQYYREEENGRGNFPPRFSGLQFPNYSSELNVNALELDDSALYLCARRGYGNTEAFFGQGTRLTVV.

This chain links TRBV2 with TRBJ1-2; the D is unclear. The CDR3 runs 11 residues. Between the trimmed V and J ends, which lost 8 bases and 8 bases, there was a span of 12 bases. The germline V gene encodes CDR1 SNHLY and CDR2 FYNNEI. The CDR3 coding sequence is TGTGCCAGCCCTATTCCGGGAGGCTACACCTTC. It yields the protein CASPIPGGYTF.

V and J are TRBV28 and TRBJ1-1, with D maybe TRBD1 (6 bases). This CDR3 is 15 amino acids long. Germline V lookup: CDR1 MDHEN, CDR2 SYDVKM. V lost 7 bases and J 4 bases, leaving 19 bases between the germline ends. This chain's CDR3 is CASTLGGRWSTEAFF. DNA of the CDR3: TGTGCCAGCACCTTAGGGGGAAGGTGGTCCACTGAAGCTTTCTTT.

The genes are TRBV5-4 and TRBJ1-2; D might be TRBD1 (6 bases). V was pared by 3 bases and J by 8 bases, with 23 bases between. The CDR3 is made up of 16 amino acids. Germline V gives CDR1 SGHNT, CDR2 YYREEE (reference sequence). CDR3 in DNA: TGTGCCAGCAGCTCGGGGAAGGACAGCCATAAAGAGGGCTACACCTTC. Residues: CASSSGKDSHKEGYTF.

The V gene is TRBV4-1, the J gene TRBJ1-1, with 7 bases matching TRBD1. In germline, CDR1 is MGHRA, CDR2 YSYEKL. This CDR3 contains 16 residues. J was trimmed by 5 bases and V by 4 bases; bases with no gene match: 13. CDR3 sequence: CASSRRDSLDETEAFF. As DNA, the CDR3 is TGCGCCAGCAGCCGCCGGGACAGTCTCGACGAGACTGAAGCTTTCTTT.

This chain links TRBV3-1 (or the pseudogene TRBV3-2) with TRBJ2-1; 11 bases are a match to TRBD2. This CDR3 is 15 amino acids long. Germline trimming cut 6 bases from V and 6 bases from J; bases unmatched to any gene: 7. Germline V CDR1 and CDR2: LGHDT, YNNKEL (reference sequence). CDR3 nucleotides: TGTGCCAGCAGTTATAGCGGGGGGGCCTTCAATGAGCAGTTCTTC. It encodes CASSYSGGAFNEQFF.

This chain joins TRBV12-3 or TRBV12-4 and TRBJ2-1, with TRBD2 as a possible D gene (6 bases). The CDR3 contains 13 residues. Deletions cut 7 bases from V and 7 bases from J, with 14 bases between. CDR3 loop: CASTLGTPNEQFF. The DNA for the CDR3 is TGTGCCAGCACCTTGGGGACTCCGAATGAGCAGTTCTTC.

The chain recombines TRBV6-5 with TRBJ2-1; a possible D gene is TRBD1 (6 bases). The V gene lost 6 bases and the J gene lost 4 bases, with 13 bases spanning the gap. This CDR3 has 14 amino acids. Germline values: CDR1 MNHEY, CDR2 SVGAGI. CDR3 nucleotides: TGTGCCAGCAGCCGGGACACTCCTTACAATGAGCAGTTCTTC. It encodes CASSRDTPYNEQFF.